This T cell receptor beta chain is drawn from a study of T cells in Graves' hyperthyroidism and ophthalmopathy. Broader study findings: Most thyroid-expanded clonotypes above 0.001 were also found in blood.

Trimming removed 1 base at V and 7 bases at J, with 11 bases between. Germline V gives CDR1 LNHDA, CDR2 SQIVND (reference sequence). The CDR3 runs 14 residues. Amplified TCR beta CDR3 regions came from RNA transcripts. HTBI primers were employed in a first-round RT-PCR of the TCR CDR3. MiXCR, applied by TCRdb to the multiplex PCR reads, yields one record per CDR3 protein. The table has approximately 700,000 distinct CDR3 sequences, 45% seen once. For this clonotype: No antigen is known for it.

The sample comprised peripheral blood or thyroid tissue (not recorded which). The chain is built from TRBV19 and TRBJ1-5; maybe TRBD1 (6 bases). The origin of this receptor is an adult man with Graves' disease, either hyperthyroidism or ophthalmopathy (not recorded which). CDR3 residues: CASSIGGGRQPQHF. The CDR3 DNA follows: TGTGCCAGTAGTATAGGCGGGGGCCGGCAGCCCCAGCATTTT.